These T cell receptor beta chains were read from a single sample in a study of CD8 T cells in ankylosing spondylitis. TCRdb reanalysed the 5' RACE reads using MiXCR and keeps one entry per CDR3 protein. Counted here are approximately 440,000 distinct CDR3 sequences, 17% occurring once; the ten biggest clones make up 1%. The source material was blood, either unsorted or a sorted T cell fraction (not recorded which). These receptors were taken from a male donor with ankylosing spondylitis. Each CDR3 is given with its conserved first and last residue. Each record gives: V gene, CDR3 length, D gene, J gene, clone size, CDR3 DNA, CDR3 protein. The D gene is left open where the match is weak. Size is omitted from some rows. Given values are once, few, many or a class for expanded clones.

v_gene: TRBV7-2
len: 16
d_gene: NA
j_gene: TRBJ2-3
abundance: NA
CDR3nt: TGTGCCAGCAGCTTTAAAGCGAACCTCCTCCCAGATACGCAGTATTTT
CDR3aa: CASSFKANLLPDTQYF

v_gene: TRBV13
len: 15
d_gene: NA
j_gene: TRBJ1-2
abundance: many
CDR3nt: TGTGCCAGCAGCTTAGGCCTAATGGGCCCCTATGGCTACACCTTC
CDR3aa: CASSLGLMGPYGYTF

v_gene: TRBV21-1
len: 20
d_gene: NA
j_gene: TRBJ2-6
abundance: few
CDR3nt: TGTGCCAGCAGCAAAGCCCCTAGCGGGGAGACACACTCTGGGGCCAACGTCCTGACTTTC
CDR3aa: CASSKAPSGETHSGANVLTF

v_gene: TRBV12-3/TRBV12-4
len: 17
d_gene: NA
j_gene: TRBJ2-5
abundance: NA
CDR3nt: TGTGCCAGCTGCCCTCCAGGGGGGAGGGGAGGGCAAGAGACCCAGTACTTC
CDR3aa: CASCPPGGRGGQETQYF

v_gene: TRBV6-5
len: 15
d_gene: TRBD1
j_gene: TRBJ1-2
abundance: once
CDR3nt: TGTGCCAGCAGTTACGCCAACAGGGGTAACTATGGCTACACCTTC
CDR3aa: CASSYANRGNYGYTF

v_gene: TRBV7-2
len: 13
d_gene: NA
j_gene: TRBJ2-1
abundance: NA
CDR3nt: TGTGCCAGCAGTCGATTCGGATACAATGAGCAGTTCTTC
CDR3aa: CASSRFGYNEQFF

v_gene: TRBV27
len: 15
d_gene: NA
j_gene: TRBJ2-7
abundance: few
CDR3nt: TGTGCCAGCAGTTCCCCCACACGGGATCCCTACGAGCAGTACTTC
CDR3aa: CASSSPTRDPYEQYF

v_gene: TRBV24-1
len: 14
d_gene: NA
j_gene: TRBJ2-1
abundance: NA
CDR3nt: TGTGCCACCAGTGCCTCTAGTAAAGACAATGAGCAGTTCTTC
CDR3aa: CATSASSKDNEQFF

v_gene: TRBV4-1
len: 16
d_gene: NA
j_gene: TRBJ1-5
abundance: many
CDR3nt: TGCGCCAGCAGCACGACGGGACGGGGAGGGAATCAGCCCCAGCATTTT
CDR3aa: CASSTTGRGGNQPQHF

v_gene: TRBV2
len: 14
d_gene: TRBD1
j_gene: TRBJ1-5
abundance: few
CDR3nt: TGTGCCAGCAAAGGGACAGGGGTCAATCAGCCCCAGCATTTT
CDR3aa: CASKGTGVNQPQHF

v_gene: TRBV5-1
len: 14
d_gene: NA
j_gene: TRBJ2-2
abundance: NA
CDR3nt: TGCGCCAGCAGCTTGGAGGGTGTCACCGGGGAGCTGTTTTTT
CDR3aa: CASSLEGVTGELFF

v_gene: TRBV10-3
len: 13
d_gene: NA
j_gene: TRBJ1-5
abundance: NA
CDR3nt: TGTGCCATCACAGGGGATGTATTTCAGCCCCAGCATTTT
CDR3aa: CAITGDVFQPQHF

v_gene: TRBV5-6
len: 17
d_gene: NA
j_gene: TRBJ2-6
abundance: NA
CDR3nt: TGTGCCAGCAGCTTGGTGGGGCAGAGCTCTGGGGCCAACGTCCTGACTTTC
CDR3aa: CASSLVGQSSGANVLTF

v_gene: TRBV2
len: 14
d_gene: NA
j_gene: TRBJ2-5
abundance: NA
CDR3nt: TGTGCCAGCAGGAAACAGGACAGCCAAGAGACCCAGTACTTC
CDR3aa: CASRKQDSQETQYF

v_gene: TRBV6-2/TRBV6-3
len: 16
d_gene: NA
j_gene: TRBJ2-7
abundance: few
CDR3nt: TGTGCCAGCAGTTCGATGAAGTCGGACTGGGCCTACGAGCAGTACTTC
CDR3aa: CASSSMKSDWAYEQYF

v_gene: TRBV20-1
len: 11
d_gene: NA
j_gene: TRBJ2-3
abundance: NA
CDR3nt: TGCAGTGGGTCCTCCACAGATACGCAGTATTTT
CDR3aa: CSGSSTDTQYF

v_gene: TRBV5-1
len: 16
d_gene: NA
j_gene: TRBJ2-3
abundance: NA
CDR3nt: TGCGCCAGCAGCACCCCTCCCGGGAGCGGTACAGATACGCAGTATTTT
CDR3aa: CASSTPPGSGTDTQYF

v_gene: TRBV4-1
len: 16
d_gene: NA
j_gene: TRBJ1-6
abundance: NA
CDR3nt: TGCGCCAGCAGCCAAAGGGGGGTCGCCTGGGATTCACCCCTCCACTTT
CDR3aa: CASSQRGVAWDSPLHF

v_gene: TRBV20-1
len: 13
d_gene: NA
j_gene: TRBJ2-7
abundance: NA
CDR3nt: TGCAGTGCTAGACCAGGGGTGCGGGCCGAGCAGTACTTC
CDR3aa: CSARPGVRAEQYF

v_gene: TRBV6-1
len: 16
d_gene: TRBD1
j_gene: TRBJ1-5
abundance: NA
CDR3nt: TGTGCCAGCAGTGAAGAGGTTTGGACAGGGTTTCAGCCCCAGCATTTT
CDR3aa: CASSEEVWTGFQPQHF

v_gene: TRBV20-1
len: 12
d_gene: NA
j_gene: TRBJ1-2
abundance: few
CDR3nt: TGCAGTGCCTTGGGAACCTTGGGAGGCTACACCTTC
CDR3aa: CSALGTLGGYTF

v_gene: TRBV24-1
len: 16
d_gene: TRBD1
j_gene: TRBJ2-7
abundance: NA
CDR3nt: TGTGCCACCAGTGATTTGCCCGGACAGGGACCCTACGAGCAGTACTTC
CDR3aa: CATSDLPGQGPYEQYF